Shown below are 20 T cell receptor beta chains from a single sample sequenced in a study of blood T cell repertoires in COVID-19. Some clones are missing from TCRdb's copy, which holds only in-frame ones; the method was immunoSEQ multiplex PCR. The sample consists of about 360,000 clones, 70% to 90% of them appearing once. Sequenced material: PBMCs or T cells enriched from blood (not recorded which). These receptors all stem from a man aged 40-49 years in a cohort exposed to, infected with or recovered from COVID-19 (not recorded which).

The chain uses TRBV6-5 and TRBJ2-5, with D perhaps matching TRBD2 (6 bases). Trimming left V 0 bases short and J 5 bases short, with 16 bases between. Looked up from germline, CDR1 is MNHEY and CDR2 is SVGAGI. This CDR3 region has 16 residues. The CDR3 coding sequence is TGTGCCAGCAGTTACTCGACTGGGGGAGGAGGGGAGACCCAGTACTTC. Protein sequence: CASSYSTGGGGETQYF.

The genes are TRBV5-1 and TRBJ2-1; D possibly corresponds to TRBD2 (6 bases). V lost 0 bases to trimming and J lost 4 bases, with 8 bases between them. The germline V gene has CDR1 SGHRS and CDR2 YFSETQ. The CDR3 contains 14 residues. CDR3 amino acids: CASSLGGEYNEQFF. CDR3 in DNA: TGCGCCAGCAGCTTGGGCGGGGAATACAATGAGCAGTTCTTC.

The chain recombines TRBV21-1 with TRBJ1-6; the D call TRBD1 from the table was never checked on the DNA. TRBV21-1 constitutes a pseudogene. The length of the CDR3 is 22 residues. CDR3 in DNA: TGTGCCAGCAGCAAAGCCCGGGACAAAAGGACACCTCGTGGGGCCTTCGAGTCACCCCTCCACTTT. Translated, it gives CASSKARDKRTPRGAFESPLHF.

The chain has TRBV15 and TRBJ2-1, with TRBD1 matching 9 bases. V dropped 4 bases and J dropped 6; count of bases not matched to a gene: 7. CDR1 and CDR2 from the germline V gene are LNHNV and YYDKDF (reference sequence). The CDR3 loop spans 15 amino acids. The CDR3 DNA sequence: TGTGCCACCAGCACAGGACCGACAGGGGGCAATGAGCAGTTCTTC. Encoded protein: CATSTGPTGGNEQFF.

The chain employs TRBV18 and TRBJ1-1; D remains unclear. Per germline, CDR1 KGHSH and CDR2 LQKENI. This CDR3 has 16 amino acids. The V gene lost 6 bases and the J gene lost 2 bases, with 19 bases spanning the gap. In DNA, the CDR3 is TGTGCCAGCTCGCCCCTCACTCCCACAGCCAACACTGAAGCTTTCTTT. Its translation is CASSPLTPTANTEAFF.

V usage is TRBV10-2 and J usage is TRBJ2-5; D gene ambiguous. The CDR3 loop spans 13 amino acids. Deletions cut 6 bases from V and 0 bases from J, with 8 bases between. The V gene's germline CDR1 is WSHSY and CDR2 SAAADI. CDR3 sequence reads: CASSGINQETQYF. In DNA, the CDR3 is TGCGCCAGCAGCGGTATAAACCAAGAGACCCAGTACTTC.

The CDR3 nucleotides read TGTGCCAGCAACTCACGGGGGGAGAACACTGAAGCTTTCTTT. Amino acid sequence: CASNSRGENTEAFF. The chain couples TRBV6-5 to TRBJ1-1; perhaps TRBD1 as D (5 bases). Germline V gene lookup returns CDR1 MNHEY and CDR2 SVGAGI. This CDR3 is 14 amino acids long. V lost 7 bases to trimming and J lost 1 base, with 13 bases between them.

The chain joins TRBV7-2 to TRBJ2-1; 11 bases are shared with TRBD2. The CDR3 is 15 amino acids. V trimming: 5 bases; J trimming: 8 bases; junction bases outside the gene matches: 8. Germline V gene sequence: CDR1 SGHTA, CDR2 FQGNSA. The DNA for the CDR3 is TGTGCCAGCAGCCCTAGCGGGAGGCCCCGGGATGAGCAGTTCTTC. Encoded protein: CASSPSGRPRDEQFF.

The chain carries TRBV28 and TRBJ2-3, with 7 bases aligning to TRBD2. The CDR3 runs to 13 residues. The V gene end was trimmed by 10 bases and the J gene end by 2 bases; junction bases not matched to a gene: 6. Germline CDR1 is MDHEN and CDR2 is SYDVKM. CDR3 protein: CATLAVTTDTQYF. As DNA, the CDR3 is TGTGCCACCCTAGCGGTAACCACAGATACGCAGTATTTT.

The chain employs TRBV28 and TRBJ2-7, with 7 bases that match TRBD2. The CDR3 runs to 15 residues. Trimming cost V 6 bases and J 1 base; bases outside gene matches: 9. Germline V lookup: CDR1 MDHEN, CDR2 SYDVKM. The CDR3: CASSQVPSGSYEQYF. The CDR3 region has the DNA TGTGCCAGCAGCCAAGTTCCTAGCGGATCCTACGAGCAGTACTTC. The variable domain in full, with the rest retrieved from reference TRBV28 and TRBJ2-7, is DVKVTQSSRYLVKRTGEKVFLECVQDMDHENMFWYRQDPGLGLRLIYFSYDVKMKEKGDIPEGYSVSREKKERFSLILESASTNQTSMYLCASSQVPSGSYEQYFGPGTRLTVT.

This rearrangement joins TRBV6-2 or TRBV6-3 to TRBJ1-5, with D unresolved. V was trimmed by 4 bases and J by 3 bases, leaving 16 bases between them. The CDR3 contains 16 residues. CDR1 and CDR2 (germline): MNHEY, SVGEGT. CDR3 loop: CASSSPLRGVNQPQHF. The CDR3 DNA sequence: TGTGCCAGCAGTTCCCCCCTCCGGGGAGTCAATCAGCCCCAGCATTTT.

The gene calls are TRBV18 and TRBJ1-1; 11 bases align to TRBD1. Per the germline V gene, CDR1 is KGHSH and CDR2 is LQKENI. There are 16 residues in the CDR3. Unmatched junction bases numbered 9, after V lost 0 bases and J lost 9 bases. CDR3 sequence: CASSPPGQGGLGKAFF. DNA of the CDR3: TGTGCCAGCTCACCACCGGGACAGGGGGGATTGGGCAAAGCTTTCTTT. Full variable domain (rest looked up from reference TRBV18 and TRBJ1-1): NAGVMQNPRHLVRRRGQEARLRCSPMKGHSHVYWYRQLPEEGLKFMVYLQKENIIDESGMPKERFSAEFPKEGPSILRIQQVVRGDSAAYFCASSPPGQGGLGKAFFGQGTRLTVV.

The genes are TRBV14 and TRBJ1-6; D not certain. There are 14 residues in the CDR3. The V end was cut by 3 bases, the J end by 7 bases, with 10 bases between. CDR1 and CDR2 from the germline V gene are SGHDN and FVKESK. The CDR3 protein is CASSQALMNSPLHF. For the CDR3, the DNA is TGTGCCAGCAGCCAGGCCCTTATGAATTCACCCCTCCACTTT.

The chain has TRBV13 and TRBJ2-2; 10 positions agree with TRBD2. CDR3 length: 16 residues. Unmatched junction bases numbered 4, after V lost 0 bases and J lost 6 bases. Per the germline V gene, CDR1 is PRHDT and CDR2 is FYEKMQ (reference sequence). DNA for the CDR3: TGTGCCAGCAGCTTAGGAGGTAGCGGGAGGTCCGGGGAGCTGTTTTTT. Its translation: CASSLGGSGRSGELFF.

The J gene is TRBJ1-5, the V gene TRBV28; weak D call: TRBD1 (6 bases). Trimming stripped 5 bases from V and 0 bases from J, with 14 bases between. The length of the CDR3 is 16 residues. Germline V CDR1 and CDR2: MDHEN, SYDVKM. CDR3 in DNA: TGTGCCAGCAGTCTCCTACAGGGATATAGCAATCAGCCCCAGCATTTT. Amino acids: CASSLLQGYSNQPQHF.

The V and J genes are TRBV18 and TRBJ1-5, with 9 nucleotides matching TRBD1. This CDR3 spans 14 amino acids. V was pared by 6 bases and J by 6 bases, with 6 bases of the junction left unmatched. Germline assignment: CDR1 KGHSH and CDR2 LQKENI. The CDR3 spells CASSPDRGLQPQHF. CDR3 DNA: TGTGCCAGCTCCCCGGACAGGGGTCTTCAGCCCCAGCATTTT.

This clone was seen only once. The V gene is TRBV21-1, the J gene TRBJ2-6; TRBD2 is the table's D call and was not checked against the DNA. TRBV21-1 is marked as a pseudogene. The CDR3 extends over 15 amino acids. The CDR3 protein is CASSKTHSGANVLTF. DNA of the CDR3: TGTGCCAGCAGCAAGACTCACTCTGGGGCCAACGTCCTGACTTTC.

This clone was detected a few times. This sequence joins TRBV5-1 and TRBJ1-1; 8 positions match TRBD1. The CDR3 is 14 residues long. CDR1 and CDR2 (germline): SGHRS, YFSETQ. Trimming at V came to 4 bases and at J to 1 base, leaving 3 bases not matched to a gene. CDR3 protein: CASSDGQGNTEAFF. The CDR3 DNA is TGCGCCAGCAGCGACGGACAGGGGAACACTGAAGCTTTCTTT. Combining the CDR3 with reference TRBV5-1 and TRBJ1-1 gives the whole variable domain KAGVTQTPRYLIKTRGQQVTLSCSPISGHRSVSWYQQTPGQGLQFLFEYFSETQRNKGNFPGRFSGRQFSNSRSEMNVSTLELGDSALYLCASSDGQGNTEAFFGQGTRLTVV.

The V gene is TRBV2, the J gene TRBJ2-5; TRBD1 agrees at 8 bases. The length of the CDR3 is 15 residues. V lost 6 bases and J lost 5; bases outside the gene matches: 11. The germline CDR1 and CDR2 sequences are SNHLY and FYNNEI. Here the CDR3 reads CASSIPGGREETQYF. The CDR3 DNA sequence: TGTGCCAGCAGCATCCCAGGGGGCCGGGAGGAGACCCAGTACTTC.

The chain recombines TRBV4-1 with TRBJ2-7, with D tentatively TRBD2 (5 bases). The germline V gene encodes CDR1 MGHRA and CDR2 YSYEKL. The CDR3 length is 15 residues. Trimming cost V 3 bases and J 2 bases, with 14 bases left between them. CDR3 bases: TGCGCCAGCAGCCAGAATAGCGCAACTCCCTACGAGCAGTACTTC. This gives the protein CASSQNSATPYEQYF.